This entry is about one T cell receptor (beta chain). Antigen: not known. This sample's treatment: oral pan-JAK inhibitor, 5-10 mg twice daily. Unmatched junction bases numbered 5, after V lost 2 bases and J lost 8 bases. The CDR3 is 14 residues long. Germline CDR1 SGHDT, CDR2 YYEEEE. This sample is part of a study of CD8+ T cells in alopecia areata. About the research overall: The investigators scored severity in treated patients by the percentage of affected scalp area. Study observations and caveats: Clarity of TCR sharing across patients fell short of that in mice, possibly HLA-related. On tofacitinib, scalp clonality and expanded CD8+ clones among top 100 fell significantly.

Sequencing relied on a cDNA template that was reverse transcribed from extracted RNA. Profiling relied on immunoSEQ multiplex PCR, and the TCRdb table lists in-frame clones only, not all of them. The table has about 200,000 clones, more than 30% seen once. The receptor comes from a human donor with alopecia areata. The chain links TRBV5-6 to TRBJ1-2; 11 nucleotides match TRBD1. This specimen consisted of CD4+ T cells sorted from blood, obtained between weeks 30 and 35, from a patient treated with tofacitinib. CDR3 nucleotide sequence: TGTGCCAGCAGCTTTGGACAGGGGGCTGGAGGCTACACCTTC. It is translated as CASSFGQGAGGYTF.